This section outlines one TCR beta chain sequence together with its context. This clonotype was counted at least ten times. Its antigen remains unidentified. There are no base qualities to consult, and no much larger clone falls within one base. From its cysteine to its phenylalanine, the CDR3 spans 13 amino acids. The entry retains the CDR3 DNA only, 39 bases that are in frame from base 1. Reading the germline V gene (reference sequence) gives CDR1 LNHDA and CDR2 SQIVND. The V end loses 5 bases and the J end loses 5 bases, and a stretch of 12 bases separates them. The TCR beta CDR3 regions were amplified from the RNA transcripts. A first-round RT-PCR of the TCR CDR3 used the HTBI primer set with the Qiagen OneStep RT-PCR kit. A second multiplex PCR round built the libraries, followed by size selection and purification. Sequencing of the libraries was done on an Illumina HiSeq2000 using paired-end 100 bp reads. Per the source publication's procedure: SOAPnuke was used to process the raw data, throwing out any read that contained adapters or uncalled bases, had a mean Phred below 15, or lacked an exact constant-primer or identifier match. COPE v1.2.5 was used to merge high-quality paired reads, and clonotypes were defined as unique nucleotide sequences. MiTCR v1.1 was used to align clonotypes to the IMGT TRBV, TRBD and TRBJ reference segments. The analysis was restricted to V-J combinations with a frequency above 0.0001, which together covered roughly 99% of the repertoires. A TCS score was defined as the ratio between F50 (clonal expansion) and ExV (chaos), using BLOSUM62-based TCRdist between CDR3 peptides within each V-J. Welch's t-statistics and random forest reduced around 520 V-J features to some 14, which were used in a naive Bayes classifier (R e1071). TCRdb applied fastp at Q25 and MiXCR to the public reads, then kept only in-frame beta chains. Here each entry gathers all rows of one CDR3 protein and keeps the most common genes and DNA. The V and J calls shown here were made by TCRdb, not taken from the authors' results. The sample has some 350,000 distinct CDR3 sequences on record, about 13% of them singletons. The ten top clones hold roughly 33% of the sample.

In the ophthalmopathy patients, disease was moderately to severely active, with a Clinical Activity Score of 3 or more, a NOSPECS grade of 4 or more, and a duration of less than 3 months. Patients with uncontrolled infections, other autoimmune diseases, pregnancy or lactation were excluded. Diagnoses relied on clinical symptoms, serum thyroxine and TRAb, thyroid ultrasound and orbital computed tomography. Ficoll-Paque density gradient centrifugation was used to isolate PBMCs from 8 to 10 ml of fresh peripheral blood. Trizol reagent was used to extract total RNA, and RNA quality was then checked on an Agilent 2100 Bioanalyzer. This specimen belongs to a study of T cells in Graves' hyperthyroidism and ophthalmopathy (dated by TCRdb to the late 2010s). For the study in its entirety: Peripheral blood was collected at initial diagnosis, before any treatment. To identify distinguishing TCR V-J signatures, a discovery cohort of about 100 patients was used, comprising fewer than 45 with Graves' ophthalmopathy and 57 with stable Graves' hyperthyroidism. Prospective prediction of ophthalmopathy was tested in an independent validation cohort of some 20 hyperthyroidism patients and 15 to 17 patients who later progressed to ophthalmopathy. The 100 or so discovery patients were randomly split 7:3 into training and test sets. In addition, the study compared T-cell repertoires in thyroid tissue and in blood from a handful of Graves' hyperthyroidism patients. After sampling, hyperthyroidism patients received methimazole starting at 30 mg daily, and ophthalmopathy patients received high-dose intravenous methylprednisolone. According to the paper, TCR Vbeta CDR3 sequencing was carried out on some 130 peripheral blood samples, which came from more than 40 ophthalmopathy, 75 to 80 hyperthyroidism and approximately 17 progressor patients. Overall results and qualifications from the work: In validation, the model predicted progression to ophthalmopathy with just under 71% sensitivity and 72% to 85% specificity, a median of 6.5 months before onset. Sample size was not statistically predetermined, and investigators were not blinded to group allocation. A model built on a 13 V-J signature distinguished ophthalmopathy from stable hyperthyroidism, reaching about 89% sensitivity and about 81% specificity in cross-validation and 80%/75% in testing. Most expanded thyroid clonotypes (frequency above 0.001) were also detected in blood, a finding suggesting that blood repertoires may reflect thyroid immune responses.

The rearrangement joined TRBV19 to TRBJ1-1; the D gene assignment is ambiguous. The source is a woman in her 40s with Graves' ophthalmopathy. The sample taken for sequencing was blood. This receptor has the CDR3 CASSSNFGTEAFF. The nucleotides are TGTGCCAGTAGTTCTAACTTCGGAACTGAAGCTTTCTTT. Joined to the reference TRBV19 and TRBJ1-1 proteins, this CDR3 gives the full variable domain: DGGITQSPKYLFRKEGQNVTLSCEQNLNHDAMYWYRQDPGQGLRLIYYSQIVNDFQKGDIAEGYSVSREKKESFPLTVTSAQKNPTAFYLCASSSNFGTEAFFGQGTRLTVV.